The present T cell receptor (beta chain) was sequenced within a study of blood T cell repertoires in COVID-19. Points on this clone: Other DNA sequences in the same sample also yield this CDR3.

Which cohort a participant joined came from the clinical history participants gave. This CDR3 comprises 14 residues. Germline V gene data show CDR1 as SGHRS and CDR2 as YFSETQ. V was cut by 2 bases and J by 7 bases, with 10 bases left in between. The protocol was immunoSEQ multiplex PCR, while the TCRdb copy is restricted to in-frame clones and leaves out a portion. This table has 200,000 to 250,000 clones, roughly four fifths appearing once. The material sequenced was PBMCs or T cells enriched from blood (not recorded which). The receptor was isolated from a man aged 55 to 70 who had recovered from COVID-19. This chain joins TRBV5-1 and TRBJ1-6, with D perhaps matching TRBD1 (5 bases). CDR3 residues: CASSLGERNSPLHF. The DNA for the CDR3 is TGCGCCAGCAGCTTAGGGGAAAGGAATTCACCCCTCCACTTT.